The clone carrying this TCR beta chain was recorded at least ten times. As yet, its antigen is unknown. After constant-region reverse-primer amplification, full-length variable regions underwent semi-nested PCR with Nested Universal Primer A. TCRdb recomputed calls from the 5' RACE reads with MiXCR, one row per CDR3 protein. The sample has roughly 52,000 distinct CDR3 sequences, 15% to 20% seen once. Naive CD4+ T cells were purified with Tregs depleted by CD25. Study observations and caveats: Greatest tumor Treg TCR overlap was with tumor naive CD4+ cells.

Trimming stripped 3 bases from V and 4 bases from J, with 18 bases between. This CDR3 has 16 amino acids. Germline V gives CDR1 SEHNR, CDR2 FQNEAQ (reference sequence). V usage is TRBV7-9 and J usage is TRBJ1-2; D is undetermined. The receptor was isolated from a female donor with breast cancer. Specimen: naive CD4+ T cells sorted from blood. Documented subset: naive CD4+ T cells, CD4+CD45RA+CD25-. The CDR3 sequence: CASSFSDTPSSYGYTF. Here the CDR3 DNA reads TGTGCCAGCAGCTTCAGCGACACTCCAAGCAGCTATGGCTACACCTTC.